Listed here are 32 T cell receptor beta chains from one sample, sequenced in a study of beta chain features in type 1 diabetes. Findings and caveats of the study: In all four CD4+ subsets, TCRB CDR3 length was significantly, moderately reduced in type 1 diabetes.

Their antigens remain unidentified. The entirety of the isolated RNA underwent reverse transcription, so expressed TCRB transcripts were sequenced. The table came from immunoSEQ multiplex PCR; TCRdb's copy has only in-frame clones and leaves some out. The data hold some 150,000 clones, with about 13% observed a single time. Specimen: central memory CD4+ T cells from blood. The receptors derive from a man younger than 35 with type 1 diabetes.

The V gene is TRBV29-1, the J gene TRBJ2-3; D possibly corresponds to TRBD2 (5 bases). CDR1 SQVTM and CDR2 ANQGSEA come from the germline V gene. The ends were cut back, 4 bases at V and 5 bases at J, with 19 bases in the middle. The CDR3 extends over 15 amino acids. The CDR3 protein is CSVAGLAATRDTQYF. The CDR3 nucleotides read TGCAGCGTTGCCGGTCTAGCAGCAACAAGAGATACGCAGTATTTT.

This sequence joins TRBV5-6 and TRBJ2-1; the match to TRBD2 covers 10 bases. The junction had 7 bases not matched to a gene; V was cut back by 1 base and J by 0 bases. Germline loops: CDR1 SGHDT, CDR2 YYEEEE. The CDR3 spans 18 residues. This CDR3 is CASSLLAGAASSYNEQFF. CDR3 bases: TGTGCCAGCAGCTTGCTAGCGGGGGCCGCGAGCTCCTACAATGAGCAGTTCTTC.

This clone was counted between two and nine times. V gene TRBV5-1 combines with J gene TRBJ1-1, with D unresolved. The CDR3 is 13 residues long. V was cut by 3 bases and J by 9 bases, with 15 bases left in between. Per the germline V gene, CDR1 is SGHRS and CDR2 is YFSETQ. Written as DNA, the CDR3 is TGCGCCAGCAGCTCGGGCGCTGAGGCTAAAGCTTTCTTT. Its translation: CASSSGAEAKAFF.

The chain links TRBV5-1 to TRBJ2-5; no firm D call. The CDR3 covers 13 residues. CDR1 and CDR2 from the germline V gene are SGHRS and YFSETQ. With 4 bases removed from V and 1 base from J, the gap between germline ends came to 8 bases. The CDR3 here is CASSRAVQETQYF. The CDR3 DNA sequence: TGCGCCAGCAGCCGGGCCGTCCAAGAGACCCAGTACTTC. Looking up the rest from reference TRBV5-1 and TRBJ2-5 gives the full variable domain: KAGVTQTPRYLIKTRGQQVTLSCSPISGHRSVSWYQQTPGQGLQFLFEYFSETQRNKGNFPGRFSGRQFSNSRSEMNVSTLELGDSALYLCASSRAVQETQYFGPGTRLLVL.

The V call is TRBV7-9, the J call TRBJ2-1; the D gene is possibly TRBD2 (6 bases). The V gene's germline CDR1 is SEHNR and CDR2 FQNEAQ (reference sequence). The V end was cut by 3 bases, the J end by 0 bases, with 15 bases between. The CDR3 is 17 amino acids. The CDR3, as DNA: TGTGCCAGCAGCTTCTGGCTAGCGTGGGGCTCCTACAATGAGCAGTTCTTC. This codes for CASSFWLAWGSYNEQFF.

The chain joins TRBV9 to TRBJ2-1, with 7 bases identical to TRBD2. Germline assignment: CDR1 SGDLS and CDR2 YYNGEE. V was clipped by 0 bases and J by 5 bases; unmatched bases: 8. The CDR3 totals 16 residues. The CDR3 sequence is CASSVATMRENNEQFF. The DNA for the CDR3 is TGTGCCAGCAGCGTAGCTACAATGCGGGAGAACAATGAGCAGTTCTTC.

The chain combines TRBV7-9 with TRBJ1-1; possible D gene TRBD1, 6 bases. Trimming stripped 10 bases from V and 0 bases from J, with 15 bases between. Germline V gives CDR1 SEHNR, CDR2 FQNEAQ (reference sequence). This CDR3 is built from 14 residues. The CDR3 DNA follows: TGTGCCACCGACGGGGGCAGTCTGAACACTGAAGCTTTCTTT. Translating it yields CATDGGSLNTEAFF.

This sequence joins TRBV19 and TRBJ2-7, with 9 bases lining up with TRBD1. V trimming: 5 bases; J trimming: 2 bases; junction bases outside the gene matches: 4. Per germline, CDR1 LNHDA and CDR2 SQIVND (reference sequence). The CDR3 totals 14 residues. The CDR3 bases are TGTGCCAGTAGTGGACGGACAGGGGCCTACGAGCAGTACTTC. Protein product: CASSGRTGAYEQYF.

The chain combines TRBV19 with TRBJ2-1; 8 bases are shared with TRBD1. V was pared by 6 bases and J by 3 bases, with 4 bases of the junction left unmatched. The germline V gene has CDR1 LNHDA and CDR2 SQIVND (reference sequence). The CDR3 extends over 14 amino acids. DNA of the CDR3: TGTGCCAGTAGAGGACAGGGTTTCTACAATGAGCAGTTCTTC. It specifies CASRGQGFYNEQFF.

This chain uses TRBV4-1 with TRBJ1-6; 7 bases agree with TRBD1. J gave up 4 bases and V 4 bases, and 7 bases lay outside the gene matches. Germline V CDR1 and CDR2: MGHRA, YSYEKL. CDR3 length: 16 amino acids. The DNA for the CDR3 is TGCGCCAGCAGCCGCATCGGGACAGTTTATAATTCACCCCTCCACTTT. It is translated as CASSRIGTVYNSPLHF.

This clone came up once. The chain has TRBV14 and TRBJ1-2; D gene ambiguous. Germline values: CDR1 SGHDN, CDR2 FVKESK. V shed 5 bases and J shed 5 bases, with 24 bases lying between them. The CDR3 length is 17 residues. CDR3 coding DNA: TGTGCCAGCAGCGGACTAAATAGATGGCCCGGCGTATATGGCTACACCTTC. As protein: CASSGLNRWPGVYGYTF.

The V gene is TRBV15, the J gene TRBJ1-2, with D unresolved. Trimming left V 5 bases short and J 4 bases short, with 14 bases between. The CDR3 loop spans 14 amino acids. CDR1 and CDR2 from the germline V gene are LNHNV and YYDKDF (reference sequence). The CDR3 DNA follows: TGTGCCACCAGCCAAGGGTCCGGGGTCTATGGCTACACCTTC. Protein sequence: CATSQGSGVYGYTF.

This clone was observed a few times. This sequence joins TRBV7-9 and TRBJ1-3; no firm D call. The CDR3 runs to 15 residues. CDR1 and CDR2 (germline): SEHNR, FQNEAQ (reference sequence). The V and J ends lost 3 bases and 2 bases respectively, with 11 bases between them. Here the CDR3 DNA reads TGTGCCAGCAGCTTTAATGGGCAAGCTGGAAACACCATATATTTT. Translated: CASSFNGQAGNTIYF.

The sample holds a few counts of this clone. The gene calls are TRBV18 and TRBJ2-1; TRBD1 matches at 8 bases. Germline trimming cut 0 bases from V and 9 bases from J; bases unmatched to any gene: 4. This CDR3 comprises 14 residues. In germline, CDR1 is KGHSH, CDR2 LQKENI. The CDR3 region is CASSPPDRAGEQFF. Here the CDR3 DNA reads TGTGCCAGCTCACCACCGGACAGGGCAGGTGAGCAGTTCTTC.

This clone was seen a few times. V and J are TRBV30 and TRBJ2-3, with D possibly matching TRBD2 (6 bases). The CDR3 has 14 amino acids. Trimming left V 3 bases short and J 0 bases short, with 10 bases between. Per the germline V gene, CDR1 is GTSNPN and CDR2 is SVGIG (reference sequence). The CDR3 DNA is TGTGCCTGGAGGCGCGGGGTTAGCACAGATACGCAGTATTTT. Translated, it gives CAWRRGVSTDTQYF.

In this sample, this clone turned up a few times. This chain's CDR3 is CASSLGQDSPLHF. DNA for the CDR3: TGTGCCAGCTCACTGGGACAGGACTCACCCCTCCACTTT. This rearrangement joins TRBV18 to TRBJ1-6; 8 nucleotides line up with TRBD1. This CDR3 comprises 13 residues. V lost 4 bases to trimming and J lost 10 bases; unmatched junction nucleotides: 3. In germline, CDR1 is KGHSH, CDR2 LQKENI.

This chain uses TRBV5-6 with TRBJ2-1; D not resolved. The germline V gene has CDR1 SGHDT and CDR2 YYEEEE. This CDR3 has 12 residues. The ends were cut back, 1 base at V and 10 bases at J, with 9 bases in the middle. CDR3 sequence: CASSLPAGEQFF. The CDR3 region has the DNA TGTGCCAGCAGCTTGCCGGCCGGGGAGCAGTTCTTC.

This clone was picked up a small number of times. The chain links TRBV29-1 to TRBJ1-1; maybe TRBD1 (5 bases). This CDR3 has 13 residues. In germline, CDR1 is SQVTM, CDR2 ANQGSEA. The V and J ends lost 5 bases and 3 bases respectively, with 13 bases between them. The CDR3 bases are TGCAGCGTTTACCCTGGAGGGGACACTGAAGCTTTCTTT. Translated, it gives CSVYPGGDTEAFF.

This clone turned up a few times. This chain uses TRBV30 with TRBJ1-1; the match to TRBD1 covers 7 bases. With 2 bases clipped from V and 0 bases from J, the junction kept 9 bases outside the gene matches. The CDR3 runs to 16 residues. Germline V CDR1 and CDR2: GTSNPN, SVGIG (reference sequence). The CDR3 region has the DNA TGTGCCTGGAGTCCCAAACAGGGGTTCGTGAACACTGAAGCTTTCTTT. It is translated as CAWSPKQGFVNTEAFF.

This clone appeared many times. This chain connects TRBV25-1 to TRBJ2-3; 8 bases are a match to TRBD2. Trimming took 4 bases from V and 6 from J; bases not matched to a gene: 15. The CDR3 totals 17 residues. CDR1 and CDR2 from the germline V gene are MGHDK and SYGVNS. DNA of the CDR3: TGTGCCAGCAGTGGCACACGATTAGGCGGGGGGAGCGATACGCAGTATTTT. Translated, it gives CASSGTRLGGGSDTQYF.

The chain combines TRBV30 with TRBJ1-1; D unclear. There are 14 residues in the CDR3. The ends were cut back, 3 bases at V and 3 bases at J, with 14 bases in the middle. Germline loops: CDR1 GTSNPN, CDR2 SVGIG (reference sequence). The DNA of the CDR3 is TGTGCCTGGAGCGAAGACGGGCTATACACTGAAGCTTTCTTT. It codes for CAWSEDGLYTEAFF.

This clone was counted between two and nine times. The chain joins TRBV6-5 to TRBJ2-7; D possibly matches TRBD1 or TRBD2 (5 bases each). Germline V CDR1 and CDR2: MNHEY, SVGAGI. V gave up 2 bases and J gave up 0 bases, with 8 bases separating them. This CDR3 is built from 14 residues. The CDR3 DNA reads TGTGCCAGCAGTTACCGGGACGGCTCCTACGAGCAGTACTTC. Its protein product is CASSYRDGSYEQYF.

In DNA form, the CDR3 reads TGTGCCAGCAGCCCTGCGGGGTGGAATGAGCAGTTCTTC. Amino acids: CASSPAGWNEQFF. This chain joins TRBV5-4 and TRBJ2-1, with D possibly matching TRBD2 (6 bases). Trimming left V 4 bases short and J 7 bases short, with 12 bases between. Per germline, CDR1 SGHNT and CDR2 YYREEE (reference sequence). This CDR3 is built from 13 residues.

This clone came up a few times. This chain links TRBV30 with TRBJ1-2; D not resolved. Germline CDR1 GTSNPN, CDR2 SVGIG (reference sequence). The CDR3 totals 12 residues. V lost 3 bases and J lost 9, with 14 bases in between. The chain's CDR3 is CAWRRAGGRYTF. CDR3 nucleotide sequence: TGTGCCTGGAGGCGCGCGGGAGGGCGCTACACCTTC.

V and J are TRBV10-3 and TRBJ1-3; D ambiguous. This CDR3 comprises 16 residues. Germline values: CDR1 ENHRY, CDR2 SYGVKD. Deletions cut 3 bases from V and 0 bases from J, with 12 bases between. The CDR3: CAISEFSHPSGNTIYF. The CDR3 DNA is TGTGCCATCAGTGAATTCTCACATCCCTCTGGAAACACCATATATTTT.

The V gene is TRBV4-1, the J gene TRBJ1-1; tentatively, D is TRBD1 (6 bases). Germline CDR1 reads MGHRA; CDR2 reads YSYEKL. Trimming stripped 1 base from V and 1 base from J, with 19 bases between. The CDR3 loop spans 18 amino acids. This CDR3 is CASSQASTLGQPNTEAFF. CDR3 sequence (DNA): TGCGCCAGCAGCCAAGCCTCCACCTTGGGACAACCGAACACTGAAGCTTTCTTT.

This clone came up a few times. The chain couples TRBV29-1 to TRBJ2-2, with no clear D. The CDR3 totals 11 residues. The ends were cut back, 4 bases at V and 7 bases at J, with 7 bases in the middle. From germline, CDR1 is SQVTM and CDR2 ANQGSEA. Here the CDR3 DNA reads TGCAGCGTTGCAGGCTACGGGGAGCTGTTTTTT. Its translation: CSVAGYGELFF.

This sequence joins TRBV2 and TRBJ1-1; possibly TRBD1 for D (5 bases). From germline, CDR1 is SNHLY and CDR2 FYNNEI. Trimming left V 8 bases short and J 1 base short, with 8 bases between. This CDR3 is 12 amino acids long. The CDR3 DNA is TGTGCCAGCGCCGGGGGGAACACTGAAGCTTTCTTT. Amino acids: CASAGGNTEAFF.

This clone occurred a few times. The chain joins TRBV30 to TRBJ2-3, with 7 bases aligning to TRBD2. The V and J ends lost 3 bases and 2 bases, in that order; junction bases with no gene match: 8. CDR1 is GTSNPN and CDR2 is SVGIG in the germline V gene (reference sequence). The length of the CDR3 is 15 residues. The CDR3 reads CAWSAGGLYTDTQYF. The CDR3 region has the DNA TGTGCCTGGAGCGCTGGGGGACTATACACAGATACGCAGTATTTT.

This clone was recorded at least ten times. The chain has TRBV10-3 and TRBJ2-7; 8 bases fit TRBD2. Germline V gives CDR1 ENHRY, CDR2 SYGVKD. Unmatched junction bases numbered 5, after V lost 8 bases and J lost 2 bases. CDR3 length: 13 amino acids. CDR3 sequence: CAIGLAGPYEQYF. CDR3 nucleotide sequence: TGTGCCATCGGGTTAGCGGGGCCCTACGAGCAGTACTTC.

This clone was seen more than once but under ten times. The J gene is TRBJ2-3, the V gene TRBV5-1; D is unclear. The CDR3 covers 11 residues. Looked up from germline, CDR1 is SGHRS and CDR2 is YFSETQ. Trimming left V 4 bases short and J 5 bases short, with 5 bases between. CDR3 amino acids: CASSKQDTQYF. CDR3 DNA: TGCGCCAGCAGCAAACAAGATACGCAGTATTTT.

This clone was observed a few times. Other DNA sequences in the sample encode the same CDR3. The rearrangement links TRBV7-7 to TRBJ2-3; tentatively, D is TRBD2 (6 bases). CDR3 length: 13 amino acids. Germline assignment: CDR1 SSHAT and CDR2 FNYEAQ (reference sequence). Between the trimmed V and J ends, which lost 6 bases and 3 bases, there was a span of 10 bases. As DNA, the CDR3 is TGTGCCAGCAGTCTAGGAGGGACAGATACGCAGTATTTT. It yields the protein CASSLGGTDTQYF.